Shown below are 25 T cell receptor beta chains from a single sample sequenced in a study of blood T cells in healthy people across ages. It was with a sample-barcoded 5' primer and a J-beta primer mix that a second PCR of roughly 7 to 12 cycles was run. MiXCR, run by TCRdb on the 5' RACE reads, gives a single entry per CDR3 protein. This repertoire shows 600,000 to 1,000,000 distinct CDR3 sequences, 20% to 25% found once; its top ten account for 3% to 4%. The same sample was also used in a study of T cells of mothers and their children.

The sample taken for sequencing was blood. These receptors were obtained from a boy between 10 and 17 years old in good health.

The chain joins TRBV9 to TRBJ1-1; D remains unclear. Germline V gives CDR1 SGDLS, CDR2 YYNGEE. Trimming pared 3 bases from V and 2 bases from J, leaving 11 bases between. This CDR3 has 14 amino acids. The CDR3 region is CASSAGNFNTEAFF. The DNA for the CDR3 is TGTGCCAGCAGCGCCGGGAACTTCAACACTGAAGCTTTCTTT.

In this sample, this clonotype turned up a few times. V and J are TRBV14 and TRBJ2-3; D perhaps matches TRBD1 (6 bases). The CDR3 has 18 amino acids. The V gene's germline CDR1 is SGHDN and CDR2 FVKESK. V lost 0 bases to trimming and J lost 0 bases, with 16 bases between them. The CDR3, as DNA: TGTGCCAGCAGCCAAGATTTTGCAGGGGCTGAGAGCACAGATACGCAGTATTTT. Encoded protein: CASSQDFAGAESTDTQYF. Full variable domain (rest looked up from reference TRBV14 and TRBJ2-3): EAGVTQFPSHSVIEKGQTVTLRCDPISGHDNLYWYRRVMGKEIKFLLHFVKESKQDESGMPNNRFLAERTGGTYSTLKVQPAELEDSGVYFCASSQDFAGAESTDTQYFGPGTRLTVL.

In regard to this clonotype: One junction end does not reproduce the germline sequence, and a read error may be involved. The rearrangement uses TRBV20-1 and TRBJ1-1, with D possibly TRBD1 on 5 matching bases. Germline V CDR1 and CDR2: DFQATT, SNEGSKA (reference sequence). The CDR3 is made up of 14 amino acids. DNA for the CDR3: TGCAGTTCTAGAGTGGGGGGAGTGAACACTGAAGCTTTCTTT. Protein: CSSRVGGVNTEAFF.

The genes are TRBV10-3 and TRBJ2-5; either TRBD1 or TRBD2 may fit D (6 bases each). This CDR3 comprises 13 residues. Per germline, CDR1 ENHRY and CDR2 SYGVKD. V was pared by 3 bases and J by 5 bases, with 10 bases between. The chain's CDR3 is CAISDGGGETQYF. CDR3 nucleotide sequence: TGTGCCATCAGTGACGGGGGCGGGGAGACCCAGTACTTC.

The CDR3 loop is CASSFRAQQGWGKDTQYF. DNA of the CDR3: TGTGCCAGCAGTTTCCGGGCCCAACAGGGATGGGGGAAAGATACGCAGTATTTT. This rearrangement joins TRBV27 to TRBJ2-3, with D perhaps TRBD1 (6 bases). The CDR3 spans 18 residues. Trimming shortened V by 3 bases and J by 5 bases, and 24 bases separated the two germline ends. Germline CDR1 and CDR2: MNHEY and SMNVEV (reference sequence).

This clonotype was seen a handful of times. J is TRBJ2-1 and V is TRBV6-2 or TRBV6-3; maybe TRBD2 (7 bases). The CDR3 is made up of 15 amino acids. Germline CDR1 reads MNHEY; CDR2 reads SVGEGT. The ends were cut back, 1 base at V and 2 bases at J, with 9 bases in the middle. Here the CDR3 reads CASSYWGGAYNEQFF. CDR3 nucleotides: TGTGCCAGCAGTTACTGGGGGGGCGCCTACAATGAGCAGTTCTTC.

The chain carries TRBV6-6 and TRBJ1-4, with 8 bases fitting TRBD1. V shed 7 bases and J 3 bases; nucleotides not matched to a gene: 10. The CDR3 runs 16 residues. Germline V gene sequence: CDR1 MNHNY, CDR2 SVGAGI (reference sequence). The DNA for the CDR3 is TGTGCCAGCACCCCCTCGGACAGGGTCCCTAATGAAAAACTGTTTTTT. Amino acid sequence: CASTPSDRVPNEKLFF.

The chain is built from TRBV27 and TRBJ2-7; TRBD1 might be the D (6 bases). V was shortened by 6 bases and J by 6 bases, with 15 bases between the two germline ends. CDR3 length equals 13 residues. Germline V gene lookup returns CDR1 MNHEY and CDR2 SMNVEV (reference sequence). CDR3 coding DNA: TGTGCCAGCAGCGGTCTAGGGGGTTTCGAGCAGTACTTC. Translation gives CASSGLGGFEQYF.

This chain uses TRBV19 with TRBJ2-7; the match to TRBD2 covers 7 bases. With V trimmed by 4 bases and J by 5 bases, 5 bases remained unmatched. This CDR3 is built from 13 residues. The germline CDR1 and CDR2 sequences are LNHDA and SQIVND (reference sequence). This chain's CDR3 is CASSTVTSDEQYF. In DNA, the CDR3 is TGTGCCAGTAGTACCGTAACTAGCGACGAGCAGTACTTC.

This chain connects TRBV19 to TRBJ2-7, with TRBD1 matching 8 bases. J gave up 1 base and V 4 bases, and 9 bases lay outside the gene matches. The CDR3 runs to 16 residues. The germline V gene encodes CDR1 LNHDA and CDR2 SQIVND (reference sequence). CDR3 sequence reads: CASSKPGTGTSYEQYF. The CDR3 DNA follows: TGTGCCAGTAGTAAACCCGGGACAGGCACTTCCTACGAGCAGTACTTC.

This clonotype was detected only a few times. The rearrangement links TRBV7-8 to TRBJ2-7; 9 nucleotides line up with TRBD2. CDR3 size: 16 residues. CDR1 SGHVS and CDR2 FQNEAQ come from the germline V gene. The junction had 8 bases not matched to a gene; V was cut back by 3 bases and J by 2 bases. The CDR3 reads CASSFGAAGGPYEQYF. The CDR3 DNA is TGTGCCAGCAGCTTCGGGGCAGCGGGAGGACCCTACGAGCAGTACTTC.

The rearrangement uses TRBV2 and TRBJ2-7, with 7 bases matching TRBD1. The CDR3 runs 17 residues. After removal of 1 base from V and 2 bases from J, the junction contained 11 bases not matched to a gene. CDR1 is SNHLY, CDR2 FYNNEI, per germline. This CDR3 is CASSEEMTGLRAYEQYF. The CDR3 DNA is TGTGCCAGCAGTGAAGAAATGACAGGGTTAAGGGCCTACGAGCAGTACTTC. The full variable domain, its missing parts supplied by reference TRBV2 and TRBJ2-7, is EPEVTQTPSHQVTQMGQEVILRCVPISNHLYFYWYRQILGQKVEFLVSFYNNEISEKSEIFDDQFSVERPDGSNFTLKIRSTKLEDSAMYFCASSEEMTGLRAYEQYFGPGTRLTVT.

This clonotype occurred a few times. The CDR3 loop reads CASSLGTSRPGYTF. In DNA, the CDR3 is TGTGCCAGCAGTCTGGGGACAAGCAGGCCTGGCTACACCTTC. The rearrangement links TRBV12-3 or TRBV12-4 to TRBJ1-2, with D tentatively TRBD1 (6 bases). Trimming removed 5 bases at V and 7 bases at J, with 17 bases between. The CDR3 length is 14 residues.

The CDR3 sequence: CASSFQFTREENIQYF. The DNA of the CDR3 is TGTGCCAGCAGTTTCCAGTTCACAAGGGAGGAAAACATTCAGTACTTC. J is TRBJ2-4 and V is TRBV6-6, with TRBD2 as a possible D gene (6 bases). The CDR3 is 16 residues long. Looked up from germline, CDR1 is MNHNY and CDR2 is SVGAGI (reference sequence). Trimming left V 4 bases short and J 5 bases short, with 18 bases between.

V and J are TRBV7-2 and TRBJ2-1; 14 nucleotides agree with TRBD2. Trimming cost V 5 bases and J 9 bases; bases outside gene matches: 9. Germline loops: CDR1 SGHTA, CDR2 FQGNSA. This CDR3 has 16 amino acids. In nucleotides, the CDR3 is TGTGCCAGCAGCCCCGGCGGACTAGCGGGGGGCACTGAGCAGTTCTTC. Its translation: CASSPGGLAGGTEQFF.

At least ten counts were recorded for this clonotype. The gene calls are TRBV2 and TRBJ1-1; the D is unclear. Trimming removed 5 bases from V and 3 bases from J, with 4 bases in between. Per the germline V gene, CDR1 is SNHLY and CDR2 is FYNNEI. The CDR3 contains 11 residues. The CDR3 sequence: CASSRYTEAFF. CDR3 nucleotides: TGTGCCAGCAGTCGGTACACTGAAGCTTTCTTT.

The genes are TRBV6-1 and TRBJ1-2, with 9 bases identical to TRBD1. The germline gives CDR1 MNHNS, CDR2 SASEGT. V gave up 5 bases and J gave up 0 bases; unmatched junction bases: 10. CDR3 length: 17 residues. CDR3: CASSRDRAPETNYGYTF. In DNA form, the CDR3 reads TGTGCCAGCAGTAGGGACAGGGCGCCCGAAACTAACTATGGCTACACCTTC.

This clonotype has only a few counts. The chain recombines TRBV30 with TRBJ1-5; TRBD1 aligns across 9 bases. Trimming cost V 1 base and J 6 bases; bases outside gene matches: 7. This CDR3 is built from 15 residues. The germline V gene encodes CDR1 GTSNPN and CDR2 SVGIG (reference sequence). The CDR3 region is CAWSAGQGRGQPQHF. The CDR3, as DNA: TGTGCCTGGAGTGCGGGACAGGGTAGGGGTCAGCCCCAGCATTTT.

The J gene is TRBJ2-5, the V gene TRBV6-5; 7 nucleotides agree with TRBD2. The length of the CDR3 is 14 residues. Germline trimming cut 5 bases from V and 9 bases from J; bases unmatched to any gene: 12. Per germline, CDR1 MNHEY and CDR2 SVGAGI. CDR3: CASSPDDLGGAQYF. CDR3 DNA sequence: TGTGCCAGCAGTCCGGACGACCTGGGGGGGGCCCAGTACTTC.

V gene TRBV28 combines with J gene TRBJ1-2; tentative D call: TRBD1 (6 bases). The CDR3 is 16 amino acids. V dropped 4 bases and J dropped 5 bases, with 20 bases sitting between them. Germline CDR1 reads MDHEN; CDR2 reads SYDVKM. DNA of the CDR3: TGTGCCAGCAGTTCCTCAGGCGTCAGGGGTGGTTATGGCTACACCTTC. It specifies CASSSSGVRGGYGYTF.

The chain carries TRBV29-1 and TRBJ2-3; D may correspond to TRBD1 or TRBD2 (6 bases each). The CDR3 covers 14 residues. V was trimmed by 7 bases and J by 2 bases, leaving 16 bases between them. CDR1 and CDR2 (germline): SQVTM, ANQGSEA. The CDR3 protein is CSAIARGPTDTQYF. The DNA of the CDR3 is TGCAGCGCTATCGCCCGGGGGCCCACAGATACGCAGTATTTT.

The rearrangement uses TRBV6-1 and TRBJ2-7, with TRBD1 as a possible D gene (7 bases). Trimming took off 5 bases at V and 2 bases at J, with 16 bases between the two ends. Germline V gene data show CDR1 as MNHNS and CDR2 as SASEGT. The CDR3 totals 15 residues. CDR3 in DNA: TGTGCCAGCAGTCCGGGGTCAGGGGGGACCTACGAGCAGTACTTC. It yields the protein CASSPGSGGTYEQYF.

In DNA form, the CDR3 reads TGTGCCAGCACAGCGGGAGAGAGCACAGATACGCAGTATTTT. Residues: CASTAGESTDTQYF. The chain couples TRBV12-3 or TRBV12-4 to TRBJ2-3, with 8 bases matching TRBD2. V shed 7 bases, J shed 0 bases, and the junction held 3 bases outside the gene matches. There are 14 residues in the CDR3.

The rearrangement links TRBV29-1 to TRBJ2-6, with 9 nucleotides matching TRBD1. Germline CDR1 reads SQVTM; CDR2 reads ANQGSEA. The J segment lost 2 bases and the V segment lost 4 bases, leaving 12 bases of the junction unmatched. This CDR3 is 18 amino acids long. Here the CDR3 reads CSVGDRVLGGAGANVLTF. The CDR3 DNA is TGCAGCGTTGGGGACAGGGTCCTAGGCGGCGCTGGGGCCAACGTCCTGACTTTC.

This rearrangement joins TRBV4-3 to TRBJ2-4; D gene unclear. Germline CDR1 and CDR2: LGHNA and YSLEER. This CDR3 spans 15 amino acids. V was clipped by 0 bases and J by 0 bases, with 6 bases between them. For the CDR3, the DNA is TGCGCCAGCAGCCAAGATGAAGGAGCCAAAAACATTCAGTACTTC. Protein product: CASSQDEGAKNIQYF.